The 4 T cell receptor beta chains listed next were all sequenced from one sample in a study of Ad26.COV2.S vaccination and SARS-CoV-2 variants. Sequencing was performed with immunoSEQ multiplex PCR; in TCRdb, only in-frame clones are kept and a portion is missing. The data contain 300,000 to 350,000 clones, 86% of them singletons. Stated treatment: around 19 received Ad26.COV2.S at low or high dose, single or two shots; 5 received placebo; per-sample allocation not given. Day 63 after the first injection of vaccine or placebo was the sampling time. The sample in question was peripheral blood, obtained in a trial of Ad26.COV2.S vaccine versus placebo. These receptors all come from a person between 18 and 60 years old who received the Ad26.COV2.S COVID-19 vaccine or a placebo.

Notes on this clone: This specimen includes other DNA sequences encoding the same CDR3. This rearrangement joins TRBV29-1 to TRBJ1-2; D unresolved. The ends were cut back, 1 base at V and 6 bases at J, with 3 bases in the middle. This CDR3 has 10 amino acids. Germline-derived CDR1 and CDR2 are SQVTM and ANQGSEA. For the CDR3, the DNA is TGCAGCGTTGAAGCGGATGGCTACACCTTC. This codes for CSVEADGYTF.

The chain has TRBV28 and TRBJ2-2; D is possibly TRBD1 or TRBD2 (5 bases each). The CDR3 spans 16 residues. V gave up 7 bases and J gave up 1 base, with 16 bases separating them. Germline V lookup: CDR1 MDHEN, CDR2 SYDVKM. CDR3 coding DNA: TGTGCCAGCAAACTCACCGGGACGGTGAACACCGGGGAGCTGTTTTTT. Translating it yields CASKLTGTVNTGELFF. The whole variable domain, remainder taken from reference TRBV28 and TRBJ2-2, is DVKVTQSSRYLVKRTGEKVFLECVQDMDHENMFWYRQDPGLGLRLIYFSYDVKMKEKGDIPEGYSVSREKKERFSLILESASTNQTSMYLCASKLTGTVNTGELFFGEGSRLTVL.

In its sample, this clone was seen a few times. The V and J genes are TRBV6-5 and TRBJ1-6, with D possibly matching TRBD1 (5 bases). V was pared by 3 bases and J by 10 bases, with 13 bases between. Germline-derived CDR1 and CDR2 are MNHEY and SVGAGI. This CDR3 is 14 amino acids long. CDR3 DNA sequence: TGTGCCAGCAGTTATCGGGGCAGGGCCTCACCCCTCCACTTT. Amino acids: CASSYRGRASPLHF.

This chain links TRBV5-1 with TRBJ2-1; 8 bases are a match to TRBD2. CDR1 and CDR2 from the germline V gene are SGHRS and YFSETQ. The junction had 2 bases not matched to a gene; V was cut back by 2 bases and J by 1 base. This CDR3 comprises 15 residues. The CDR3 nucleotides are TGCGCCAGCAGCTTCTTAGCGGGGTCCTACAATGAGCAGTTCTTC. Protein product: CASSFLAGSYNEQFF.